Below, one T cell receptor beta chain is given with its context. These data belong to a study of blood T cell repertoires in COVID-19. Study-level information: COVID-19 samples from acute and convalescent phases originated in the United States, Italy and Spain. Sample material is recorded as cDNA or gDNA derived from T cells, B-cell-depleted T cells, or PBMCs.

In the authors' methods: Reference gene primer amplification in the assay estimated nucleated cell counts. Sequenced by immunoSEQ multiplex PCR; TCRdb stores in-frame clones only, minus some. V, J and clone size derive from that table, while D and trimming were established from the DNA sequence. The data contain about 240,000 clones, more than 75% of them singletons. V shed 11 bases and J shed 2 bases, with 9 bases lying between them. Germline V gene lookup returns CDR1 LNHNV and CDR2 YYDKDF (reference sequence). The CDR3 is 11 amino acids. The source material was peripheral blood. V usage is TRBV15 and J usage is TRBJ1-1; D gene ambiguous. The TCR originated in an elderly man with acute or convalescent COVID-19. CDR3 in amino acids: CASGGNTEAFF. The CDR3 coding sequence is TGTGCCTCGGGAGGTAACACTGAAGCTTTCTTT.